Presented here are 23 T cell receptor beta chains from one specimen sequenced in a study of T-cell memory formation after mild COVID-19. TCRdb re-called the 5' RACE reads through MiXCR, storing one row per CDR3 protein. Among hundreds of thousands of distinct CDR3 sequences listed, under 25% were seen once. Sequencing was performed on PBMCs or a T cell subset sorted from them (not recorded which). All receptors come from an adult woman who had mild COVID-19 (a few samples of this study predate the infection). Cell type and time point are not known.

This clonotype was counted between two and nine times. The chain combines TRBV3-1 with TRBJ1-2; the D gene is possibly TRBD1 (5 bases). Germline V gene data show CDR1 as LGHDT and CDR2 as YNNKEL (reference sequence). CDR3 length equals 16 residues. V lost 0 bases to trimming and J lost 4 bases, with 15 bases between them. The chain's CDR3 is CASSQEWGQSIYGYTF. CDR3 DNA sequence: TGTGCCAGCAGCCAAGAGTGGGGCCAGTCGATCTATGGCTACACCTTC.

The rearrangement joins TRBV6-6 to TRBJ1-1; 12 positions match TRBD1. This CDR3 has 17 amino acids. The germline CDR1 and CDR2 sequences are MNHNY and SVGAGI (reference sequence). V lost 5 bases and J lost 1; bases outside the gene matches: 8. CDR3 nucleotides: TGTGCCAGCAGTCAACCGGGACAGGGGGCGAAGAACACTGAAGCTTTCTTT. Residues: CASSQPGQGAKNTEAFF.

V is TRBV4-1 and J is TRBJ2-2; D unresolved. V lost 0 bases to trimming and J lost 4 bases, with 6 bases between them. The V gene's germline CDR1 is MGHRA and CDR2 YSYEKL. The CDR3 has 14 amino acids. The CDR3 sequence is CASSQEPITGELFF. In DNA form, the CDR3 reads TGCGCCAGCAGCCAAGAACCCATCACCGGGGAGCTGTTTTTT.

This clonotype was counted between two and nine times. The chain recombines TRBV4-2 with TRBJ1-1; D is perhaps TRBD1 (5 bases). This CDR3 has 13 amino acids. V gave up 2 bases and J gave up 5 bases, with 9 bases separating them. Germline V lookup: CDR1 LGHNA, CDR2 YNFKEQ. The CDR3 DNA is TGTGCCAGCAGCCAACCCGGGGGGACTGAAGCTTTCTTT. Translation gives CASSQPGGTEAFF.

The V and J genes are TRBV6-5 and TRBJ2-5; no definite D call. The CDR3 extends over 14 amino acids. Trimming shortened V by 6 bases and J by 4 bases, and 15 bases separated the two germline ends. Germline CDR1 is MNHEY and CDR2 is SVGAGI. In DNA, the CDR3 is TGTGCCAGCAGGGCCCCACAAGGGTTAGAGACCCAGTACTTC. Its protein is CASRAPQGLETQYF.

The chain carries TRBV6-2 or TRBV6-3 and TRBJ1-2; D gene unclear. Germline V CDR1 and CDR2: MNHEY, SVGEGT. V dropped 4 bases and J dropped 5 bases, with 17 bases sitting between them. The CDR3 consists of 15 residues. This CDR3 is CASSSSYSNWYGYTF. The CDR3 bases are TGTGCCAGCAGTTCTTCTTACTCCAATTGGTATGGCTACACCTTC.

The V call is TRBV12-3 or TRBV12-4, the J call TRBJ1-1, with D hard to call. The CDR3 extends over 14 amino acids. The ends were cut back, 6 bases at V and 1 base at J, with 12 bases in the middle. DNA of the CDR3: TGTGCCAGCAGCCCTGAAAGTCCGAACACTGAAGCTTTCTTT. This encodes CASSPESPNTEAFF.

This clonotype was recorded a few times. The J gene is TRBJ2-3, the V gene TRBV20-1; TRBD1 matches 10 bases. V lost 6 bases and J lost 2; bases outside the gene matches: 5. The CDR3 length is 14 residues. CDR1 is DFQATT and CDR2 is SNEGSKA in the germline V gene (reference sequence). DNA of the CDR3: TGCAGTGCCAGACAGGGGGCGAACACAGATACGCAGTATTTT. Translation: CSARQGANTDTQYF.

This clonotype was counted a few times. The gene calls are TRBV6-2 or TRBV6-3 and TRBJ2-1; 10 nucleotides agree with TRBD1. The trim removed 6 bases at V and 2 bases at J, leaving 4 bases unmatched. Germline-derived CDR1 and CDR2 are MNHEY and SVGEGT. The CDR3 covers 15 residues. The CDR3 bases are TGTGCCAGCAGACCCGACAGGGGGCCCTACAATGAGCAGTTCTTC. It codes for CASRPDRGPYNEQFF.

This clonotype showed up just a few times. This sequence joins TRBV9 and TRBJ2-7, with unresolved D. Germline loops: CDR1 SGDLS, CDR2 YYNGEE. Trimming left V 0 bases short and J 2 bases short, with 12 bases between. This CDR3 is built from 15 residues. The CDR3 bases are TGTGCCAGCAGCGTAGGACCGCAGGTGGCCTACGAGCAGTACTTC. The encoded protein is CASSVGPQVAYEQYF.

This clonotype was seen more than once but under ten times. The chain uses TRBV29-1 and TRBJ1-5; tentatively, D is TRBD1 (6 bases). Germline V lookup: CDR1 SQVTM, CDR2 ANQGSEA. V dropped 5 bases and J dropped 4 bases, with 18 bases sitting between them. This CDR3 has 15 residues. The DNA for the CDR3 is TGCAGCGTTTCCTTTGGAGGGCAGGGGAATCAGCCCCAGCATTTT. Translation: CSVSFGGQGNQPQHF.

This chain joins TRBV6-5 and TRBJ2-7; D unclear. The V end was cut by 5 bases, the J end by 0 bases, with 11 bases between. CDR3 size: 14 residues. Germline V CDR1 and CDR2: MNHEY, SVGAGI. The CDR3 coding sequence is TGTGCCAGCAGTACCCGGACCAACTCCTACGAGCAGTACTTC. This sequence encodes CASSTRTNSYEQYF.

This clonotype was observed a few times. The J gene is TRBJ1-2, the V gene TRBV6-1; D may be TRBD1 (6 bases). The CDR3 covers 13 residues. The germline V gene has CDR1 MNHNS and CDR2 SASEGT. V was cut by 7 bases and J by 5 bases, with 14 bases left in between. CDR3: CASTPGTSYGYTF. CDR3 DNA: TGTGCCAGCACGCCGGGGACAAGTTATGGCTACACCTTC.

This sequence joins TRBV6-2 or TRBV6-3 and TRBJ1-1; D is unclear. The CDR3 is made up of 14 amino acids. V dropped 6 bases and J dropped 1 base, with 12 bases sitting between them. Germline V gene lookup returns CDR1 MNHEY and CDR2 SVGEGT. The CDR3 region is CASSLTLSNTEAFF. The CDR3 bases are TGTGCCAGCAGCCTCACCCTCTCGAACACTGAAGCTTTCTTT.

The CDR3 reads CASSQEGGDNSYEQYF. The CDR3 DNA is TGTGCCAGCAGCCAAGAAGGAGGGGACAACAGTTACGAGCAGTACTTC. The chain couples TRBV4-2 to TRBJ2-7; D may match TRBD1 or TRBD2 (6 bases each). The CDR3 length is 16 residues. The germline V gene encodes CDR1 LGHNA and CDR2 YNFKEQ. The V gene lost 0 bases and the J gene lost 4 bases, with 16 bases spanning the gap.

V usage is TRBV9 and J usage is TRBJ2-5; D is perhaps TRBD2 (6 bases). Between the trimmed V and J ends, which lost 3 bases and 9 bases, there was a span of 15 bases. The CDR3 sequence is 13 residues long. CDR1 SGDLS and CDR2 YYNGEE come from the germline V gene. CDR3 in DNA: TGTGCCAGCAGCGGGACTCCCGGGGGTGCCCAGTACTTC. This encodes CASSGTPGGAQYF.

This clonotype has at least ten counts. The chain links TRBV4-2 to TRBJ2-1; D gene uncertain. V gave up 3 bases and J gave up 0 bases, with 15 bases separating them. The CDR3 spans 17 residues. The germline gives CDR1 LGHNA, CDR2 YNFKEQ. CDR3 bases: TGTGCCAGCAGCCAGCCGATCTTTCAGAGCTCCTACAATGAGCAGTTCTTC. Amino acids: CASSQPIFQSSYNEQFF.

The CDR3 spells CASTTPARGATDTQYF. As DNA, the CDR3 is TGTGCCAGCACAACCCCAGCCCGGGGGGCCACAGATACGCAGTATTTT. The chain links TRBV7-8 to TRBJ2-3; possibly TRBD2 for D (7 bases). The CDR3 has 16 amino acids. Trimming pared 7 bases from V and 2 bases from J, leaving 19 bases between. Germline-derived CDR1 and CDR2 are SGHVS and FQNEAQ. The variable domain in full, completed from reference TRBV7-8 and TRBJ2-3, reads GAGVSQSPRYKVAKRGQDVALRCDPISGHVSLFWYQQALGQGPEFLTYFQNEAQLDKSGLPSDRFFAERPEGSVSTLKIQRTQQEDSAVYLCASTTPARGATDTQYFGPGTRLTVL.

The table lists this clonotype with a few counts. The V gene is TRBV5-1, the J gene TRBJ1-3, with D unresolved. The CDR3 spans 16 residues. Trimming removed 4 bases at V and 2 bases at J, with 16 bases between. CDR1 and CDR2 (germline): SGHRS, YFSETQ. CDR3 loop: CASSQDVGSPGNTIYF. In DNA, the CDR3 is TGCGCCAGCAGCCAGGATGTGGGTTCTCCTGGAAACACCATATATTTT.

This clonotype was observed a few times. The CDR3 is CASSLSYRDGYTF. The CDR3 nucleotides read TGTGCCAGCAGCCTAAGCTATCGGGATGGCTACACCTTC. This rearrangement joins TRBV3-1 to TRBJ1-2; D call uncertain. CDR3 length: 13 amino acids. Germline V CDR1 and CDR2: LGHDT, YNNKEL (reference sequence). V lost 4 bases, J lost 6 bases, and 12 bases lay in between.

The chain is built from TRBV7-2 and TRBJ2-5; D call uncertain. The CDR3 has 13 residues. The V gene lost 4 bases and the J gene lost 7 bases, with 13 bases spanning the gap. Germline V gene lookup returns CDR1 SGHTA and CDR2 FQGNSA. CDR3 nucleotides: TGTGCCAGCAGCTCGGAATATAGAGGGACCCAGTACTTC. Its protein product is CASSSEYRGTQYF. The whole variable domain, remainder taken from reference TRBV7-2 and TRBJ2-5, is GAGVSQSPSNKVTEKGKDVELRCDPISGHTALYWYRQSLGQGLEFLIYFQGNSAPDKSGLPSDRFSAERTGGSVSTLTIQRTQQEDSAVYLCASSSEYRGTQYFGPGTRLLVL.

This clonotype has more than one count but fewer than ten. V gene TRBV20-1 combines with J gene TRBJ2-4, with unresolved D. The germline V gene has CDR1 DFQATT and CDR2 SNEGSKA (reference sequence). V was trimmed by 3 bases and J by 9 bases, leaving 15 bases between them. This CDR3 has 13 amino acids. The CDR3 coding sequence is TGCAGTGCTAGTACTACGCCAGGCCCCATTCAGTACTTC. This gives the protein CSASTTPGPIQYF.

This clonotype appeared a few times. CDR3 sequence reads: CASSLEGAAWNKELFF. CDR3 DNA sequence: TGTGCCAGCAGCCTCGAGGGGGCAGCCTGGAATAAGGAGCTGTTTTTT. V and J are TRBV5-8 and TRBJ2-2; 7 nucleotides line up with TRBD1. CDR1 and CDR2 (germline): SGHTS, YDEGEE. With V trimmed by 4 bases and J by 10 bases, 16 bases remained unmatched. CDR3 length: 16 amino acids.